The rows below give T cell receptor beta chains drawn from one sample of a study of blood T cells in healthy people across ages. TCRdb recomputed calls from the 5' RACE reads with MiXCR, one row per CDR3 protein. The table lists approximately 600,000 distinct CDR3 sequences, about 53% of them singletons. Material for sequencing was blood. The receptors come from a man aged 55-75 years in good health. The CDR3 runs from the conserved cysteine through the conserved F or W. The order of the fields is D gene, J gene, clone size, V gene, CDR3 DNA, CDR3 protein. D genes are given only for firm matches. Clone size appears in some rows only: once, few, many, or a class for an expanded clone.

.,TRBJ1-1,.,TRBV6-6,TGTGCCAGCAGTCCGCCTCGGTCCCGGGGGAACACTGAAGCTTTCTTT,CASSPPRSRGNTEAFF
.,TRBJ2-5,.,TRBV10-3,TGTGCCATCAGTGACCCGGCAGACCAAGAGACCCAGTACTTC,CAISDPADQETQYF
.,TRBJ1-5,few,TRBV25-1,TGTGCCAGCAGTGACACGCAGGATAGCAATCAGCCCCAGCATTTT,CASSDTQDSNQPQHF
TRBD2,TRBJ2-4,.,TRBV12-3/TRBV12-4,TGTGCCAGCAGACCAAGCGGGGGTGGGAACATTCAGTACTTC,CASRPSGGGNIQYF
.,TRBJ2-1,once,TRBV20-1,TGCAGTGCTAGAGATGGGGCGCAGTATGAGCAGTTCTTC,CSARDGAQYEQFF
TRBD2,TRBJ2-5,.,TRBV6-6,TGTGCCAGCAGTTCCCCTCGCGGGAGAGCCTCGGGGGAGACCCAGTACTTC,CASSSPRGRASGETQYF
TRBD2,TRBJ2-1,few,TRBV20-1,TGCAGTGCTAGCCCCACTAGCGGGGGCTATGAGCAGTTCTTC,CSASPTSGGYEQFF
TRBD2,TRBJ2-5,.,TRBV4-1,TGCGCCAGCAGTCAAGATGAACGGGCGGGGGGGCTACAAGAGACCCAGTACTTC,CASSQDERAGGLQETQYF
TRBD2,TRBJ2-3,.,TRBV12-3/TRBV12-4,TGTGCCAGCAGTCCCTATAGCGGGGGTAGCACAGATACGCAGTATTTT,CASSPYSGGSTDTQYF
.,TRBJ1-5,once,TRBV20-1,TGCAGTGCCGACCCCTTTGGACAGAACGTATTCACCCAGCATTTT,CSADPFGQNVFTQHF
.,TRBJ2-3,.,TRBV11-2,TGTGCCAGCAGCCCCGGCTTCTTCCCAGATACGCAGTATTTT,CASSPGFFPDTQYF
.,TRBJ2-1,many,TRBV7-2,TGTGCCAGCAGCCGAGGGACCGACAATGAGCAGTTCTTC,CASSRGTDNEQFF
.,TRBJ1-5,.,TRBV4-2,TGTGCCAGCAGTCACGGGGGCCAGGGCAATCAGCCCCAGCATTTT,CASSHGGQGNQPQHF
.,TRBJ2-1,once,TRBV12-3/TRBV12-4,TGTGCCAGCAGGACCAGGGGCTCCTACAATGAGCAGTTCTTC,CASRTRGSYNEQFF
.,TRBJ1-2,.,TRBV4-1,TGCGCCAGCAGCCAAGATCAGTCTACAGACCGAGACTATGGCTACACCTTC,CASSQDQSTDRDYGYTF
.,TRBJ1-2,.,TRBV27,TGTGCCAGCAGTTCCAAGGGGGACGGGGTGGTCTATGGCTACACCTTC,CASSSKGDGVVYGYTF
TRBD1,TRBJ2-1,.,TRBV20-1,TGCAGTGCTCGGACAGGGGAAGACCACAATGAGCAGTTCTTC,CSARTGEDHNEQFF
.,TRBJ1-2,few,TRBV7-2,TGTGCCAGCAGCCCCAATACAGAAAACTATGGCTACACCTTC,CASSPNTENYGYTF
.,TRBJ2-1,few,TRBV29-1,TGCAGCGTTGGTGACAGGTACAATGAGCAGTTCTTC,CSVGDRYNEQFF
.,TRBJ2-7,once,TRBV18,TGTGCCAGCTCACCACCTGGGTCAAACGAGCAGTACTTC,CASSPPGSNEQYF
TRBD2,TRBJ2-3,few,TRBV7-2,TGTGCCAGCAGCTCCGGGACTAGCGGGGGAATAGATACGCAGTATTTT,CASSSGTSGGIDTQYF
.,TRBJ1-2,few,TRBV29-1,TGCAGCGGGCAGGGAAACTATGGCTACACCTTC,CSGQGNYGYTF
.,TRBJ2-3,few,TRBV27,TGTGCCAGCCGGCGCAGAGGGGGGACTGGTCGAGATACGCAGTATTTT,CASRRRGGTGRDTQYF
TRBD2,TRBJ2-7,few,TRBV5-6,TGTGCCAGCAGCTTCGGACTAGCGGGGGCCTACGAGCAGTACTTC,CASSFGLAGAYEQYF
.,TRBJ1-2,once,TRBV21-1,TGTGCCAATTACAGGGGGACCTATGGCTACACCTTC,CANYRGTYGYTF
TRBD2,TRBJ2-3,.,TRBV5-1,TGCGCCAGCAGCCTCGGACTAGCGGGGGGGAGCACAGATACGCAGTATTTT,CASSLGLAGGSTDTQYF
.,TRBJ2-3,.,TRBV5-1,TGCGCCAGCAGCCTAAACGCCGATACGCAGTATTTT,CASSLNADTQYF
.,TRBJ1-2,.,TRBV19,TGTGCCAGTAGCACGACAGGCCCTAGGGGCTATGGCTACACCTTC,CASSTTGPRGYGYTF
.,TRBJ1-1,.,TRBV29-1,TGCAGCGTTTATCGCCTTAGAGGCACTGAAGCTTTCTTT,CSVYRLRGTEAFF
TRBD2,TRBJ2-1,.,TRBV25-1,TGTGCCAGCAGTGCCACTAGCGGGATCGGCCGAAGTGAGCAGTTCTTC,CASSATSGIGRSEQFF
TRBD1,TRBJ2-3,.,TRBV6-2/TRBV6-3,TGTGCCAGCAAGCCAGGGGGCACAGATACACAGTATTTT,CASKPGGTDTQYF
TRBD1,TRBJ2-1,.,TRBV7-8,TGTGCCAGCAGCTTACAACCGGGACAGGGTATCGATGAGCAGTTCTTC,CASSLQPGQGIDEQFF
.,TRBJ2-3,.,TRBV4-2,TGTGCCGGCAGCCAAACGGGGTTAACAGATACGCAGTATTTT,CAGSQTGLTDTQYF
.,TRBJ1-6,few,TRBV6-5,TGTGCCAGCGGAGGTTCACCCCTCCACTTT,CASGGSPLHF
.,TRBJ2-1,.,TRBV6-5,TGTGCCAGCAGTTACTCTGTGCGGGACAATGAGCAGTTCTTC,CASSYSVRDNEQFF